This TCR beta chain was recovered during a study of early T cells in non-severe SARS-CoV-2 infection. Across the study: Unsorted whole-blood RNA was sequenced in bulk, leaving chains unpaired. Study-level findings and limits: A preference for anti-spike CD8 responses marked VDJdb matching, which missed private and CD4 specificities.

Individual cDNA molecules received unique molecular identifiers during library preparation. TCRdb fed the 5' RACE reads into MiXCR, producing one record per CDR3 protein. Of tens of thousands of distinct CDR3 sequences listed, approximately 13% are singletons. Points on this clonotype: Its antigen is unidentified.

This CDR3 has 15 residues. Germline CDR1 reads MNHEY; CDR2 reads SMNVEV (reference sequence). Deletions cut 6 bases from V and 7 bases from J, with 22 bases between. The receptor was isolated from an adult who was a healthcare worker with PCR-confirmed SARS-CoV-2 infection or an uninfected control (not recorded which). Sequencing was carried out using whole blood. The V call is TRBV27, the J call TRBJ2-7; weak D call: TRBD2 (5 bases). The CDR3 nucleotides are TGTGCCAGCAGCCCGACGCTAGCTCCCCTAGGGGAGCAGTACTTC. Amino acid sequence: CASSPTLAPLGEQYF.